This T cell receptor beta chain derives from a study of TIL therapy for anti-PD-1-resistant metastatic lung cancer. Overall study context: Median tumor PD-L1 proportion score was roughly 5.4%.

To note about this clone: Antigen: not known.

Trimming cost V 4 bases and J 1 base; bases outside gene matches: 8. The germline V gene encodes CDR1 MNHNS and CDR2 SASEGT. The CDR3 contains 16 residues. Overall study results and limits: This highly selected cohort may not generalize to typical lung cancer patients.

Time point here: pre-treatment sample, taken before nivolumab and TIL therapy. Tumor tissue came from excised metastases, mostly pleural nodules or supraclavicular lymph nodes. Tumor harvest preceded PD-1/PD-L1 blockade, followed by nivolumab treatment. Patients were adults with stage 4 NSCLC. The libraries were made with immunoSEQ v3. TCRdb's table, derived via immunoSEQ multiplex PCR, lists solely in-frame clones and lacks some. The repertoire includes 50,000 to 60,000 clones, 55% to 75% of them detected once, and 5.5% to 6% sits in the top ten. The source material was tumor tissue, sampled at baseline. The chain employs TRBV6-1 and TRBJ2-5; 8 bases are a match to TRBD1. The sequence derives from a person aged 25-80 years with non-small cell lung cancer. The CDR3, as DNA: TGTGCCAGCAGTGGAGGACAGGGCGGAACCCAAGAGACCCAGTACTTC. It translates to CASSGGQGGTQETQYF.